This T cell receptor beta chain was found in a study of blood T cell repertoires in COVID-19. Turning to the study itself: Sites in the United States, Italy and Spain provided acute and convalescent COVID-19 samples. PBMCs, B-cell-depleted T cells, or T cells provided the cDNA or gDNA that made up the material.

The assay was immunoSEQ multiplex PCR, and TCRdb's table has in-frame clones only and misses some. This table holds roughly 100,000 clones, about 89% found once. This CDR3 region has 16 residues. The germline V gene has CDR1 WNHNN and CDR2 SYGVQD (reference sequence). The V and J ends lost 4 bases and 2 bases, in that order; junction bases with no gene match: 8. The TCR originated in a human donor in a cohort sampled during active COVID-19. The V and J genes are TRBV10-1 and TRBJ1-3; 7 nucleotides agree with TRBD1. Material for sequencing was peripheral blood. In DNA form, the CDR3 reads TGCGCCAGCAGTGGGAGCAGGGGGAGTGCTGGAAACACCATATATTTT. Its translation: CASSGSRGSAGNTIYF.